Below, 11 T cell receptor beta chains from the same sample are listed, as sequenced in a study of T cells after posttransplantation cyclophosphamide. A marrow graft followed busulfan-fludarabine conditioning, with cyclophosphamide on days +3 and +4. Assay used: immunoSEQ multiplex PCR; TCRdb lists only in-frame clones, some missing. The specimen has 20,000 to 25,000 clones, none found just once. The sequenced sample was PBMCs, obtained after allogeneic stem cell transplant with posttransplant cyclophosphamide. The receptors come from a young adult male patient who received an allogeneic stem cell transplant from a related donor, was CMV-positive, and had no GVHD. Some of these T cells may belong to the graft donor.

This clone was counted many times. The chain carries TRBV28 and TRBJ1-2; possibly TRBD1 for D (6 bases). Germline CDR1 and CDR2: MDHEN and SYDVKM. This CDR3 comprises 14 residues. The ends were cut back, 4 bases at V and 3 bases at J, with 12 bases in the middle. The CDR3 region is CASSSPAGDYGYTF. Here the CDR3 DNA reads TGTGCCAGCAGTTCCCCGGCAGGGGACTATGGCTACACCTTC.

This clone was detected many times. CDR3 amino acids: CASSSWTSPTDTQYF. CDR3 in DNA: TGTGCCAGCAGCTCTTGGACTAGCCCCACAGATACGCAGTATTTT. The chain has TRBV7-2 and TRBJ2-3, with 8 positions matching TRBD2. The CDR3 is 15 residues long. Trimming took 4 bases from V and 2 from J; bases not matched to a gene: 5. Germline CDR1 is SGHTA and CDR2 is FQGNSA.

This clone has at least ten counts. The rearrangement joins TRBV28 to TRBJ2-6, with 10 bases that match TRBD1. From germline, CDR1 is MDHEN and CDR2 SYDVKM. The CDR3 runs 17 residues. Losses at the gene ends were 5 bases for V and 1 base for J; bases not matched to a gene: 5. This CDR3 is CASSPRQGASGANVLTF. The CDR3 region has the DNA TGTGCCAGCAGTCCTAGACAGGGGGCATCTGGGGCCAACGTCCTGACTTTC.

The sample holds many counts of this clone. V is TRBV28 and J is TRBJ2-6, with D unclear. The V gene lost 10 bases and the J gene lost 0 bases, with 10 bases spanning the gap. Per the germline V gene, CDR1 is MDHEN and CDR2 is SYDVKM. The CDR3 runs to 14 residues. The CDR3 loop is CATSRISGANVLTF. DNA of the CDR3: TGTGCCACTTCCAGGATCTCTGGGGCCAACGTCCTGACTTTC.

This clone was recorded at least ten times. The CDR3 DNA is TGTGCCAGCTCAAAGTCTGCAGCGGGGGAGCAGTTCTTC. Translated, it gives CASSKSAAGEQFF. The chain links TRBV18 to TRBJ2-1, with 7 bases aligning to TRBD2. This CDR3 is 13 amino acids long. Germline CDR1 is KGHSH and CDR2 is LQKENI. With 5 bases clipped from V and 10 bases from J, the junction kept 8 bases outside the gene matches.

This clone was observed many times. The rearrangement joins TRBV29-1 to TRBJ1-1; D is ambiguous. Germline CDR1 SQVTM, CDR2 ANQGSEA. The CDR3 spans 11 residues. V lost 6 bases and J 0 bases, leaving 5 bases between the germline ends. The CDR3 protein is CSVHLNTEAFF. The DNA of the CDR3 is TGCAGCGTACATCTGAACACTGAAGCTTTCTTT.

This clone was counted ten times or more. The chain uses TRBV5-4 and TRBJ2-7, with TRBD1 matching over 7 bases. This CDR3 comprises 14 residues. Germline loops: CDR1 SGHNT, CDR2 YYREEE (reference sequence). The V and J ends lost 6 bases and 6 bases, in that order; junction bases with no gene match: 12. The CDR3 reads CASTTYRGRGEQYF. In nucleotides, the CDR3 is TGTGCCAGCACCACCTACAGGGGAAGAGGCGAGCAGTACTTC. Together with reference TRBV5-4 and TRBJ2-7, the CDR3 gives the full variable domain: ETGVTQSPTHLIKTRGQQVTLRCSSQSGHNTVSWYQQALGQGPQFIFQYYREEENGRGNFPPRFSGLQFPNYSSELNVNALELDDSALYLCASTTYRGRGEQYFGPGTRLTVT.

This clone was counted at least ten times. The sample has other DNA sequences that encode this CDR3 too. CDR3 protein: CASSRDSYEQYF. The CDR3 DNA reads as TGTGCCAGCAGCCGCGACTCCTACGAGCAGTACTTC. The V call is TRBV28, the J call TRBJ2-7; D uncertain. The CDR3 runs to 12 residues. Germline V gene lookup returns CDR1 MDHEN and CDR2 SYDVKM. Trimming stripped 6 bases from V and 0 bases from J, with 6 bases between.

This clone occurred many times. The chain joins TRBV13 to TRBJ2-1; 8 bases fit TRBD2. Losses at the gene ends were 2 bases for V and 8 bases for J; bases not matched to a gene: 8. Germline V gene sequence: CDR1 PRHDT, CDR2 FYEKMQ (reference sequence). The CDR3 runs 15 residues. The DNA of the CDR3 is TGTGCCAGCAGCTTATTCCTCGGGGGGGTCGATGAGCAGTTCTTC. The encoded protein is CASSLFLGGVDEQFF.

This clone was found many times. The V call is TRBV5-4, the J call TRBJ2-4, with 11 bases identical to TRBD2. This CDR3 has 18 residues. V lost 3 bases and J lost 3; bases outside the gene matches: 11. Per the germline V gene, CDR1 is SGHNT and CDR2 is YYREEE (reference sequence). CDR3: CASSSGTSGNRGKNIQYF. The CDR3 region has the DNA TGTGCCAGCAGCTCGGGGACTAGCGGCAATAGAGGCAAAAACATTCAGTACTTC.

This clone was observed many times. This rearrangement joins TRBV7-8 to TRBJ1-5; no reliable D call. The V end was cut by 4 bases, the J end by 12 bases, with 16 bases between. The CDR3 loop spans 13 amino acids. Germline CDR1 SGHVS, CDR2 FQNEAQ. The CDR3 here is CASSSVAGRDQHF. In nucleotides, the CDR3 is TGTGCCAGCAGCTCCGTGGCAGGCCGGGACCAGCATTTT.